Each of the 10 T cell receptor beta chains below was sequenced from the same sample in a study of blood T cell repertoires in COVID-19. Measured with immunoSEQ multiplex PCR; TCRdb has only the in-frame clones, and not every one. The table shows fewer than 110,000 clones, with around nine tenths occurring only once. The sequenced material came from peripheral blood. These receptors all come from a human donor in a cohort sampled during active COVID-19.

CDR3 sequence: CASSLNTGELFF. The DNA of the CDR3 is TGTGCCAGCAGCCTGAACACCGGGGAGCTGTTTTTT. The chain links TRBV28 to TRBJ2-2; D is ambiguous. From germline, CDR1 is MDHEN and CDR2 SYDVKM. There are 12 residues in the CDR3. With 6 bases removed from V and 1 base from J, the gap between germline ends came to 3 bases.

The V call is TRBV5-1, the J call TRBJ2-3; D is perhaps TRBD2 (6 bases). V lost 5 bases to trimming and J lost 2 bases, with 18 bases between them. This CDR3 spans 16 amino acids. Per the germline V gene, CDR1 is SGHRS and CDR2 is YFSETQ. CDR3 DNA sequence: TGCGCCAGCAGTCCAACGGGGGTACCCCTCACAGATACGCAGTATTTT. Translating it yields CASSPTGVPLTDTQYF.

The CDR3 coding sequence is TGTGCCAGTAAAACGGGACTAGCGGGAGCGTATGAGCAGTTCTTC. Protein sequence: CASKTGLAGAYEQFF. This rearrangement joins TRBV19 to TRBJ2-1; 14 positions agree with TRBD2. V shed 7 bases, J shed 8 bases, and the junction held 7 bases outside the gene matches. The CDR3 runs 15 residues. Germline V gene data show CDR1 as LNHDA and CDR2 as SQIVND (reference sequence).

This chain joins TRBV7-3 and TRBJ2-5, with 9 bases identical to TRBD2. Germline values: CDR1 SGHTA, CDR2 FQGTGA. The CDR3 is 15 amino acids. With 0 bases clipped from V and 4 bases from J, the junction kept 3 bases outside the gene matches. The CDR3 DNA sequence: TGTGCCAGCAGCTTAACCGGGACTAGCCCAGAGACCCAGTACTTC. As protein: CASSLTGTSPETQYF. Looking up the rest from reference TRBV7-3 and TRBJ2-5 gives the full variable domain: GAGVSQTPSNKVTEKGKYVELRCDPISGHTALYWYRQSLGQGPEFLIYFQGTGAADDSGLPNDRFFAVRPEGSVSTLKIQRTERGDSAVYLCASSLTGTSPETQYFGPGTRLLVL.

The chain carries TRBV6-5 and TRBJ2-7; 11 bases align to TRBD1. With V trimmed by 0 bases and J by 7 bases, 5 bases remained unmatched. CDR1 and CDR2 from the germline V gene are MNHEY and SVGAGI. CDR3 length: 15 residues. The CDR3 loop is CASSYSRTGGAEQYF. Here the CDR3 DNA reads TGTGCCAGCAGTTACTCTAGGACAGGGGGCGCGGAGCAGTACTTC.

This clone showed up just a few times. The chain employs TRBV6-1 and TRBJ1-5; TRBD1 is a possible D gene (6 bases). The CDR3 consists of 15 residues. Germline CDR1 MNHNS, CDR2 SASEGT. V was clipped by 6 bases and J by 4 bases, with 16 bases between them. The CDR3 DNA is TGTGCCAGCAGAAGAATGACAGGAGAAAATCAGCCCCAGCATTTT. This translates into CASRRMTGENQPQHF.

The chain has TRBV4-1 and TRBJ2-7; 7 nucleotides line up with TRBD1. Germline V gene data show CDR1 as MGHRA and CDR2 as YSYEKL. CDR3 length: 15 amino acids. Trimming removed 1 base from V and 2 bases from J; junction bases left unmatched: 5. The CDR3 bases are TGCGCCAGCAGCCAAGTAAAAACAGGGGCCTACGAGCAGTACTTC. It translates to CASSQVKTGAYEQYF.

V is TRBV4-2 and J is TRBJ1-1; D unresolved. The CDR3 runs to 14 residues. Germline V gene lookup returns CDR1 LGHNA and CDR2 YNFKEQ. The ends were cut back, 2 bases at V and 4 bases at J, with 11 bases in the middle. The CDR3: CASSQSGRGTEAFF. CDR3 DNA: TGTGCCAGCAGCCAATCGGGTCGAGGCACTGAAGCTTTCTTT.

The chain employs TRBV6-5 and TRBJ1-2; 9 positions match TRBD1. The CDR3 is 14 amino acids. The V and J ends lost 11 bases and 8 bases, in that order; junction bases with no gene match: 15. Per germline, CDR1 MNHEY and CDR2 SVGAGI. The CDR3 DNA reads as TGTGCCTGTAGAAAGCCGGGACAGGGAGACGGCTACACCTTC. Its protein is CACRKPGQGDGYTF.

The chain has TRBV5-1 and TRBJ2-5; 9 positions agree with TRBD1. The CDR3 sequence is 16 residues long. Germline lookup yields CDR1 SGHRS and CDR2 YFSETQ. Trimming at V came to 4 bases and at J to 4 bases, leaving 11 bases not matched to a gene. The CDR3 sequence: CASSTGGAGLGETQYF. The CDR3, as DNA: TGCGCCAGCAGCACAGGGGGCGCCGGGTTGGGAGAGACCCAGTACTTC.